This TCR beta chain was found in a study of CD8 T cells in ankylosing spondylitis. This CDR3 is 16 amino acids long. In germline, CDR1 is DFQATT, CDR2 SNEGSKA (reference sequence). The junction had 7 bases not matched to a gene; V was cut back by 1 base and J by 6 bases. Each CDR3 protein gets one entry after TCRdb re-called the 5' RACE reads with MiXCR. Of some 200,000 distinct CDR3 sequences in the sample, over 10% were seen once. This chain links TRBV20-1 with TRBJ2-3, with 13 bases aligning to TRBD2. The material sequenced was blood, either unsorted or a sorted T cell fraction (not recorded which). This receptor was obtained from a male donor with ankylosing spondylitis or in good health (not recorded which). The CDR3 region is CSARGGLAGYTDTQYF. CDR3 nucleotides: TGCAGTGCTAGAGGGGGACTAGCGGGGTACACCGATACGCAGTATTTT.